The 19 T cell receptor beta chains below were found in one sample sequenced in a study of blood T cell repertoires in COVID-19. Clones were read by immunoSEQ multiplex PCR, and TCRdb kept only the in-frame ones, dropping some. Found here are some 170,000 clones, approximately 84% of them singletons; the top ten hold about 1.2%. The sample taken for sequencing was PBMCs or T cells enriched from blood (not recorded which). These receptors originate from a human donor with acute COVID-19. The donor label of this sample is uncertain.

In this sample, this clone turned up a few times. The gene calls are TRBV5-5 and TRBJ1-4; the match to TRBD1 covers 11 bases. Germline CDR1 is SGHKS and CDR2 is YYEKEE (reference sequence). V was clipped by 0 bases and J by 6 bases; unmatched bases: 4. This CDR3 has 16 amino acids. CDR3 residues: CASSLEGTGGYEKLFF. In DNA form, the CDR3 reads TGTGCCAGCAGCTTGGAGGGGACAGGGGGGTATGAAAAACTGTTTTTT.

The chain carries TRBV12-3 or TRBV12-4 and TRBJ2-7; D call uncertain. Trimming cost V 4 bases and J 3 bases, with 4 bases left between them. This CDR3 comprises 11 residues. Written as DNA, the CDR3 is TGTGCCAGCAGTTCCTACTACGAGCAGTACTTC. Translation gives CASSSYYEQYF.

This clone was observed once. The V call is TRBV4-3, the J call TRBJ2-3; 7 bases line up with TRBD2. CDR3 length equals 16 residues. The V and J ends lost 3 bases and 5 bases, in that order; junction bases with no gene match: 11. Germline lookup yields CDR1 LGHNA and CDR2 YSLEER. This chain's CDR3 is CASSQNQRGGLDTQYF. The CDR3 DNA is TGCGCCAGCAGCCAGAACCAGCGGGGTGGGTTAGATACGCAGTATTTT.

The chain combines TRBV4-3 with TRBJ2-2, with TRBD1 matching 7 bases. The germline gives CDR1 LGHNA, CDR2 YSLEER. The J segment lost 4 bases and the V segment lost 4 bases, leaving 6 bases of the junction unmatched. The CDR3 totals 15 residues. The CDR3 DNA sequence: TGCGCCAGCAGCCCCTCGACAGGGAGCACCGGGGAGCTGTTTTTT. Its protein is CASSPSTGSTGELFF.

CDR3 loop: CATQARQGANTGELFF. DNA for the CDR3: TGTGCCACCCAAGCCCGTCAGGGGGCCAACACCGGGGAGCTGTTTTTT. The chain joins TRBV24-1 to TRBJ2-2, with TRBD1 matching 8 bases. In germline, CDR1 is KGHDR, CDR2 SFDVKD. The CDR3 is 16 residues long. J gave up 2 bases and V 9 bases, and 10 bases lay outside the gene matches.

The genes are TRBV11-2 and TRBJ1-3, with D maybe TRBD1 (5 bases). The CDR3 totals 15 residues. Germline lookup yields CDR1 SGHAT and CDR2 FQNNGV. V was pared by 4 bases and J by 2 bases, with 12 bases between. The CDR3: CASSSHQGTGNTIYF. CDR3 in DNA: TGTGCCAGCAGCTCCCACCAGGGTACTGGAAACACCATATATTTT.

This clone occurred once. The V and J genes are TRBV9 and TRBJ2-2; weak D call: TRBD2 (6 bases). The germline gives CDR1 SGDLS, CDR2 YYNGEE. V lost 3 bases, J lost 4 bases, and 25 bases lay in between. This CDR3 is 19 amino acids long. CDR3 nucleotides: TGTGCCAGCAGCGCTCGAGGCCGACTAAGCGGGTTATTCACCGGGGAGCTGTTTTTT. This codes for CASSARGRLSGLFTGELFF.

This clone was seen more than once but under ten times. The chain is built from TRBV11-2 and TRBJ2-2; 9 positions agree with TRBD2. The CDR3 covers 13 residues. Germline V gene sequence: CDR1 SGHAT, CDR2 FQNNGV. Trimming removed 5 bases from V and 6 bases from J; junction bases left unmatched: 1. The CDR3 DNA reads TGTGCCAGCAGCCGGACTAGCGCCGGGGAGCTGTTTTTT. This sequence encodes CASSRTSAGELFF.

J is TRBJ2-6 and V is TRBV30; D unresolved. The germline gives CDR1 GTSNPN, CDR2 SVGIG (reference sequence). CDR3 length equals 20 residues. V was pared by 1 base and J by 4 bases, with 26 bases between. CDR3 bases: TGTGCCTGGAGTGAAAACCCCCGGGTCCTCCCCCGGCCGGGGGCCAACGTCCTGACTTTC. This translates into CAWSENPRVLPRPGANVLTF.

This clone was detected only a few times. V usage is TRBV25-1 and J usage is TRBJ1-5; D gene uncertain. The CDR3 contains 16 residues. Germline V gene sequence: CDR1 MGHDK, CDR2 SYGVNS. V gave up 2 bases and J gave up 0 bases, with 11 bases separating them. For the CDR3, the DNA is TGTGCCAGCAGTGAACGCGGGGTTCATAGCAATCAGCCCCAGCATTTT. Amino acids: CASSERGVHSNQPQHF.

The rearrangement joins TRBV5-1 to TRBJ1-4; 7 bases agree with TRBD1. This CDR3 has 16 amino acids. Germline V CDR1 and CDR2: SGHRS, YFSETQ. J lost 5 bases, V lost 3 bases, and 10 bases had no gene match. DNA of the CDR3: TGCGCCAGCAGCTCGAAATCCGGGACAGTAAATGAAAAACTGTTTTTT. Protein product: CASSSKSGTVNEKLFF.

V usage is TRBV27 and J usage is TRBJ1-2, with 8 bases fitting TRBD1. V shed 3 bases, J shed 4 bases, and the junction held 4 bases outside the gene matches. The CDR3 is 14 residues long. CDR1 and CDR2 from the germline V gene are MNHEY and SMNVEV (reference sequence). The chain's CDR3 is CASSFQGAAYGYTF. The DNA of the CDR3 is TGTGCCAGCAGTTTCCAGGGGGCGGCCTATGGCTACACCTTC.

The rearrangement links TRBV30 to TRBJ2-3, with 7 bases fitting TRBD2. Unmatched junction bases numbered 5, after V lost 2 bases and J lost 0 bases. Looked up from germline, CDR1 is GTSNPN and CDR2 is SVGIG (reference sequence). CDR3 size: 15 residues. In DNA, the CDR3 is TGTGCCTGGAGTAAGCGGGGTACTAGCACAGATACGCAGTATTTT. Translation gives CAWSKRGTSTDTQYF.

The rearrangement links TRBV9 to TRBJ2-1; D is unresolved. The CDR3 loop spans 12 amino acids. Trimming took 0 bases from V and 9 from J, leaving 7 bases between them. The germline gives CDR1 SGDLS, CDR2 YYNGEE. CDR3 loop: CASSVGGTEQFF. The CDR3 DNA sequence: TGTGCCAGCAGCGTAGGTGGCACTGAGCAGTTCTTC.

The V gene is TRBV5-4, the J gene TRBJ2-5; D might be TRBD1 (5 bases). The CDR3 is 14 residues long. Trimming cost V 0 bases and J 2 bases, with 8 bases left between them. Germline V CDR1 and CDR2: SGHNT, YYREEE (reference sequence). CDR3 coding DNA: TGTGCCAGCAGCTTGGAGGGGATACAAGAGACCCAGTACTTC. The encoded protein is CASSLEGIQETQYF.

This chain joins TRBV6-5 and TRBJ2-7; 8 nucleotides align to TRBD1. Germline loops: CDR1 MNHEY, CDR2 SVGAGI. V shed 2 bases, J shed 5 bases, and the junction held 8 bases outside the gene matches. The CDR3 totals 15 residues. The CDR3 loop is CASSYRTGSVNEQYF. CDR3 coding DNA: TGTGCCAGCAGTTACAGGACAGGGTCCGTTAACGAGCAGTACTTC.

The rearrangement uses TRBV6-1 and TRBJ2-3; 8 nucleotides agree with TRBD1. The V gene's germline CDR1 is MNHNS and CDR2 SASEGT. This CDR3 spans 15 amino acids. Trimming at V came to 1 base and at J to 7 bases, leaving 7 bases not matched to a gene. The chain's CDR3 is CASSEGLRGRHTQYF. The CDR3 DNA sequence: TGTGCCAGCAGTGAAGGACTCAGGGGGCGGCATACGCAGTATTTT.

This clone was observed at least ten times. V usage is TRBV3-1 (or the pseudogene TRBV3-2) and J usage is TRBJ1-3, with D possibly matching TRBD1 (6 bases). The germline gives CDR1 LGHDT, CDR2 YNNKEL (reference sequence). The germline V and J ends were trimmed by 1 base and 4 bases, with 14 bases remaining between them. The CDR3 loop spans 16 amino acids. DNA of the CDR3: TGTGCCAGCAGCCAAGGGATGGGGGCGCGGGGAAACACCATATATTTT. Protein product: CASSQGMGARGNTIYF.

The chain joins TRBV5-6 to TRBJ2-7; 8 nucleotides agree with TRBD1. The ends lost 0 bases at V and 7 bases at J; junction bases unmatched: 6. Germline CDR1 SGHDT, CDR2 YYEEEE. This CDR3 contains 14 residues. The CDR3 is CASSLVQGAREQYF. For the CDR3, the DNA is TGTGCCAGCAGCTTGGTCCAGGGGGCGCGTGAGCAGTACTTC.